The 16 T cell receptor beta chains below all came from one sample that was sequenced in a study of cytomegalovirus exposure and HLA in healthy donors. PCR primers comprised 60 Vbeta and 13 Jbeta primers. Clones were read by immunoSEQ multiplex PCR, and TCRdb kept only the in-frame ones, dropping some. Among around 160,000 clones listed, 68% were seen once. The sample consisted of PBMCs. Every receptor here comes from a young woman in good health and CMV-seropositive.

This chain joins TRBV25-1 and TRBJ2-1; D call uncertain. Germline V gives CDR1 MGHDK, CDR2 SYGVNS. The CDR3 loop spans 14 amino acids. V was pared by 1 base and J by 5 bases, with 9 bases between. Written as DNA, the CDR3 is TGTGCCAGCAGTGAATCCTACCTAAACAATGAGCAGTTCTTC. Amino acids: CASSESYLNNEQFF.

A few counts support this clone. The rearrangement joins TRBV2 to TRBJ2-1; perhaps TRBD1 as D (5 bases). Germline-derived CDR1 and CDR2 are SNHLY and FYNNEI. The CDR3 runs to 12 residues. Trimming removed 6 bases at V and 9 bases at J, with 12 bases between. This CDR3 reads CASSIQGPEQFF. The CDR3 region has the DNA TGTGCCAGCAGCATCCAGGGTCCTGAGCAGTTCTTC.

This clone was seen just once. The chain uses TRBV7-9 and TRBJ2-2, with TRBD2 as a possible D gene (5 bases). Germline V gives CDR1 SEHNR, CDR2 FQNEAQ (reference sequence). CDR3 length equals 14 residues. V lost 6 bases, J lost 6 bases, and 14 bases lay in between. The CDR3 spells CASSFTRNSGELFF. The CDR3 DNA sequence: TGTGCCAGCAGTTTTACTAGAAATTCCGGGGAGCTGTTTTTT.

This clone was counted between two and nine times. This chain uses TRBV5-1 with TRBJ2-7, with a possible D match to TRBD2 (6 bases). Germline V gene lookup returns CDR1 SGHRS and CDR2 YFSETQ. The V end was cut by 4 bases, the J end by 6 bases, with 20 bases between. CDR3 length equals 15 residues. CDR3 sequence (DNA): TGCGCCAGCAGCGGGCGCGCGGGGTTTTCGGGCGAGCAGTACTTC. Its translation: CASSGRAGFSGEQYF.

V is TRBV6-1 and J is TRBJ1-2; 10 bases are a match to TRBD1. The J segment lost 6 bases and the V segment lost 6 bases, leaving 7 bases of the junction unmatched. This CDR3 region has 14 residues. CDR1 is MNHNS, CDR2 SASEGT, per germline. CDR3: CASSRDRGRDGYTF. CDR3 DNA: TGTGCCAGCAGCAGGGACAGGGGTAGGGATGGCTACACCTTC.

The rearrangement uses TRBV6-1 and TRBJ1-1; no reliable D call. Between the trimmed V and J ends, which lost 7 bases and 0 bases, there was a span of 12 bases. Germline assignment: CDR1 MNHNS and CDR2 SASEGT. This CDR3 has 14 residues. The CDR3 DNA follows: TGTGCCAGCATTAGCAGATCCCTGAACACTGAAGCTTTCTTT. This encodes CASISRSLNTEAFF.

This clone has a handful of counts. This chain links TRBV2 with TRBJ1-1; TRBD1 is a possible D gene (6 bases). Per the germline V gene, CDR1 is SNHLY and CDR2 is FYNNEI. V lost 3 bases and J 2 bases, leaving 13 bases between the germline ends. This CDR3 comprises 15 residues. The CDR3: CASSEAGRGNTEAFF. CDR3 coding DNA: TGTGCCAGCAGTGAGGCGGGCAGGGGCAACACTGAAGCTTTCTTT.

The chain joins TRBV30 to TRBJ1-5; 11 bases fit TRBD1. Trimming removed 2 bases from V and 7 bases from J; junction bases left unmatched: 7. Per the germline V gene, CDR1 is GTSNPN and CDR2 is SVGIG (reference sequence). The CDR3 is made up of 15 amino acids. CDR3 coding DNA: TGTGCCTGGAGTCCGGGACAGGGGGTAGGGCAGCCCCAGCATTTT. The encoded protein is CAWSPGQGVGQPQHF.

CDR3 DNA sequence: TGCGCCAGCAGCGGACAGTTCGCGAACACCGGGGAGCTGTTTTTT. This encodes CASSGQFANTGELFF. The chain is built from TRBV5-1 and TRBJ2-2; D might be TRBD1 (6 bases). Deletions cut 4 bases from V and 0 bases from J, with 10 bases between. There are 15 residues in the CDR3. Germline CDR1 is SGHRS and CDR2 is YFSETQ.

The chain couples TRBV7-9 to TRBJ1-2, with D perhaps TRBD1 (6 bases). The V gene lost 5 bases and the J gene lost 6 bases, with 10 bases spanning the gap. In germline, CDR1 is SEHNR, CDR2 FQNEAQ (reference sequence). The CDR3 loop spans 12 amino acids. The CDR3 DNA reads TGTGCCAGCAGCGCACAGGGAAATGGCTACACCTTC. Protein: CASSAQGNGYTF.

This chain joins TRBV6-1 and TRBJ2-7; 8 bases fit TRBD2. V lost 0 bases and J lost 7; bases outside the gene matches: 8. This CDR3 region has 15 residues. The germline V gene has CDR1 MNHNS and CDR2 SASEGT. In nucleotides, the CDR3 is TGTGCCAGCAGTGAAGCTCCCCATAGCGGGAAAGAGCAGTACTTC. Amino acid sequence: CASSEAPHSGKEQYF.

This clone was observed a few times. This sequence joins TRBV25-1 and TRBJ1-1, with D unclear. V lost 6 bases, J lost 1 base, and 9 bases lay in between. The CDR3 has 13 residues. Germline V gene data show CDR1 as MGHDK and CDR2 as SYGVNS. CDR3 protein: CASSEGENTEAFF. The CDR3 DNA reads as TGTGCCAGCAGCGAGGGTGAGAACACTGAAGCTTTCTTT. Full variable domain (outside the CDR3, taken from reference TRBV25-1 and TRBJ1-1): EADIYQTPRYLVIGTGKKITLECSQTMGHDKMYWYQQDPGMELHLIHYSYGVNSTEKGDLSSESTVSRIRTEHFPLTLESARPSHTSQYLCASSEGENTEAFFGQGTRLTVV.

V gene TRBV7-9 combines with J gene TRBJ1-4; no firm D call. Trimming removed 2 bases at V and 5 bases at J, with 12 bases between. Germline loops: CDR1 SEHNR, CDR2 FQNEAQ (reference sequence). The CDR3 runs to 15 residues. DNA of the CDR3: TGTGCCAGCAGCTTATCCCTGGCAGAAAATGAAAAACTGTTTTTT. Protein product: CASSLSLAENEKLFF. Full variable domain (missing parts from reference TRBV7-9 and TRBJ1-4): DTGVSQNPRHKITKRGQNVTFRCDPISEHNRLYWYRQTLGQGPEFLTYFQNEAQLEKSRLLSDRFSAERPKGSFSTLEIQRTEQGDSAMYLCASSLSLAENEKLFFGSGTQLSVL.

The V call is TRBV6-5, the J call TRBJ1-2, with D unclear. CDR1 and CDR2 (germline): MNHEY, SVGAGI. With 2 bases removed from V and 5 bases from J, the gap between germline ends came to 9 bases. This CDR3 region has 13 residues. This CDR3 reads CASSYNRQYGYTF. The CDR3 nucleotides are TGTGCCAGCAGTTACAACAGACAATATGGCTACACCTTC.

The chain employs TRBV27 and TRBJ2-4; D possibly corresponds to TRBD1 (6 bases). The CDR3 totals 15 residues. Germline-derived CDR1 and CDR2 are MNHEY and SMNVEV (reference sequence). Deletions cut 4 bases from V and 2 bases from J, with 12 bases between. Here the CDR3 DNA reads TGTGCCAGCAGTTCCCACAGGGAACCCAAAAACATTCAGTACTTC. This encodes CASSSHREPKNIQYF.

The chain recombines TRBV7-6 with TRBJ2-5; D is ambiguous. The CDR3 consists of 12 residues. V lost 3 bases to trimming and J lost 7 bases, with 9 bases between them. Germline CDR1 SGHVS, CDR2 FNYEAQ. The CDR3 nucleotides read TGTGCCAGCAGCTTCACCGGTAGGACCCAGTACTTC. This codes for CASSFTGRTQYF.